Below are 2 T cell receptor beta chains sequenced from a single sample in a study of blood T cell repertoires in COVID-19 (dated by TCRdb to the early 2020s). Library construction relied on the immunoSEQ multiplex PCR assay. The table comes from immuneACCESS by way of TCRdb, which keeps in-frame sequences with V and J called. Part of the clones is missing from these tables; in studies checked, under half for an unresolved V gene and the rest for unknown reasons. The sample table shows fewer than 65,000 clones, and over 70% are seen once. The ten largest clones represent roughly 10% of the sample. The sample was peripheral blood. Receptors were obtained from a young man with COVID-19, enrolled during active disease.

The chain carries TRBV6-4 and TRBJ2-3; 8 nucleotides align to TRBD1. The CDR3 totals 14 residues. V shed 6 bases and J 4 bases; nucleotides not matched to a gene: 6. Germline CDR1 reads MRHNA; CDR2 reads SNTAGT. The CDR3 DNA sequence: TGTGCCAGCAGCCGGACAGGGAGGTCAGATACGCAGTATTTT. Translation: CASSRTGRSDTQYF.

This CDR3 reads CASSIDLADSTDTQYF. The CDR3 nucleotides read TGTGCCAGCAGCATCGATCTAGCGGATAGCACAGATACGCAGTATTTT. The chain couples TRBV21-1 to TRBJ2-3; the table names TRBD2, a call not compared with the DNA. TRBV21-1 is an annotated pseudogene. The CDR3 contains 16 residues.